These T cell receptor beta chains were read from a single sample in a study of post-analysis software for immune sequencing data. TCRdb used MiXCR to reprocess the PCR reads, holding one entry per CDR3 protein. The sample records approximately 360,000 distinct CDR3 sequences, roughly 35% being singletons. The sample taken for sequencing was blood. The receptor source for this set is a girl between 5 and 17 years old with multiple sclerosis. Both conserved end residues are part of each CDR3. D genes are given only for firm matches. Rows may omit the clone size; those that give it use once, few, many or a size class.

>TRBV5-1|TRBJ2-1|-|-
CASSSRVGGNEQFF
TGCGCCAGCAGCTCTCGCGTAGGGGGGAATGAGCAGTTCTTC
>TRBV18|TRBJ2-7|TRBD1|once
CASPPAGTGAPYEQYF
TGTGCCAGCCCACCAGCCGGGACAGGGGCTCCCTACGAGCAGTACTTC
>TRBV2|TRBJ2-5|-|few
CASGRGGGVQETQYF
TGTGCCAGCGGCAGGGGCGGGGGTGTCCAAGAGACCCAGTACTTC
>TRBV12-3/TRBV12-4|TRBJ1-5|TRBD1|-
CASNPDRGRDQPQHF
TGTGCCAGCAATCCAGACAGGGGAAGGGATCAGCCCCAGCATTTT
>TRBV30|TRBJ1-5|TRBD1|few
CAWSRGQGDYQPQHF
TGTGCCTGGAGTAGGGGACAGGGGGATTATCAGCCCCAGCATTTT
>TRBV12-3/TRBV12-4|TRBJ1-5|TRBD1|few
CASSLDRAIGPQHF
TGTGCCAGCAGCCTTGACAGGGCAATAGGGCCCCAGCATTTT
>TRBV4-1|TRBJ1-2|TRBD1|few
CASSHTPGQGLNGYTF
TGCGCCAGCAGCCATACCCCGGGACAGGGGTTGAACGGCTACACCTTC
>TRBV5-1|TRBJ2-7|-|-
CASSPRQGGDEQYF
TGCGCCAGCAGCCCCAGACAGGGAGGGGACGAGCAGTACTTC
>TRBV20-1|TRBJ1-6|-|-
CSARDLTFSSYNSPLHF
TGCAGTGCTAGAGATTTAACGTTTAGCTCCTATAATTCACCCCTCCACTTT
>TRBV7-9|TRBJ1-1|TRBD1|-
CASSLGQGAQTEAFF
TGTGCCAGCAGCTTAGGCCAGGGGGCGCAAACTGAAGCTTTCTTT
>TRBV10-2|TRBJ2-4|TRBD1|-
CASSESRDSLAKSIQYF
TGCGCCAGCAGTGAGTCTCGGGACAGTCTAGCCAAAAGCATTCAGTACTTC
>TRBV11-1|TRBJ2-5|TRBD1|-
CANSLKRQGETQYF
TGTGCCAACAGCCTAAAACGACAGGGTGAGACCCAGTACTTC
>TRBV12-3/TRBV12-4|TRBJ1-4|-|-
CASSLAQVNEKLFF
TGTGCCAGCAGTTTAGCCCAGGTTAATGAAAAACTGTTTTTT
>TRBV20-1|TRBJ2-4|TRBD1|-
CSAPGQGAIGLNIQYF
TGCAGTGCTCCGGGACAGGGGGCGATTGGACTGAACATTCAGTACTTC
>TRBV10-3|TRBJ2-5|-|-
CAIRQTSEEETQYF
TGTGCCATCAGACAGACTAGTGAGGAAGAGACCCAGTACTTC
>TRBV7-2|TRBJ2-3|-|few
CASSLVPGLPTDTQYF
TGTGCCAGCAGCTTAGTACCGGGACTCCCCACAGATACGCAGTATTTT
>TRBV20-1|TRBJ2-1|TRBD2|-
CSARDFFSGGAYNEQFF
TGCAGTGCTAGGGACTTCTTTAGCGGGGGGGCCTACAATGAGCAGTTCTTC
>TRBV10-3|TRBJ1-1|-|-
CAISEYVVTEAFF
TGTGCCATCAGTGAGTATGTTGTCACTGAAGCTTTCTTT
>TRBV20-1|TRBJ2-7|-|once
CSARDSERFFHEQYF
TGCAGTGCTAGAGATTCAGAACGGTTTTTCCACGAGCAGTACTTC
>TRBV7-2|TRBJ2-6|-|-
CASSPLAVSGANVLTF
TGTGCCAGCAGCCCGTTGGCCGTCTCTGGGGCCAACGTCCTGACTTTC
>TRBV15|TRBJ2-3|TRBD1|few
CATSRDQGTGVITDTQYF
TGTGCCACCAGCAGAGATCAGGGGACAGGGGTGATCACAGATACGCAGTATTTT
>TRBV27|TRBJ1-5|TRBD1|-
CASSTIRGLSNQPRHF
TGTGCCAGCAGTACCATCAGGGGGCTTAGCAATCAGCCCCGGCATTTT
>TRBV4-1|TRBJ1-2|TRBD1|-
CASSQAGQENYGYTF
TGCGCCAGCAGCCAAGCGGGACAGGAGAACTATGGCTACACCTTC
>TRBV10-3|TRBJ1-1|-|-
CAISGNSGKAFF
TGTGCCATCAGTGGCAATTCAGGGAAAGCTTTCTTT
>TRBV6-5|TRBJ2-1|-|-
CASSRLAGLLNEQFF
TGTGCCAGCAGTCGCCTCGCGGGGTTACTTAATGAGCAGTTCTTC
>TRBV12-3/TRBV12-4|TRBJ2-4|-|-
CATVAGDDKNIQYF
TGTGCCACCGTAGCAGGGGACGACAAAAACATTCAGTACTTC
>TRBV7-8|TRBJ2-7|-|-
CASSRTTSDGNEQYF
TGTGCCAGCAGCCGAACCACTTCGGACGGAAACGAGCAGTACTTC
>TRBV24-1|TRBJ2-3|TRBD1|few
CATSDPGQGTDTQYF
TGTGCCACCAGTGACCCGGGACAGGGCACAGATACGCAGTATTTT
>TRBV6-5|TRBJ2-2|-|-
CASSYSYRFTGELFF
TGTGCCAGCAGTTACTCATATAGGTTTACCGGGGAGCTGTTTTTT
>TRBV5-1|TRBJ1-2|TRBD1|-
CASSWGTGFGYTF
TGCGCCAGCAGCTGGGGGACAGGGTTTGGCTACACCTTC
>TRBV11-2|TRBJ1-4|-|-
CASSLAGAEGKLFF
TGTGCCAGCAGCTTAGCGGGGGCAGAGGGAAAACTGTTTTTT
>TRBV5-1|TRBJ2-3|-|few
CASSLAGTAGDTQYF
TGCGCCAGCAGCTTGGCGGGGACAGCGGGAGATACGCAGTATTTT
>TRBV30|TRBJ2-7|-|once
CAWGAIHEQYF
TGTGCCTGGGGGGCTATCCACGAGCAGTACTTC
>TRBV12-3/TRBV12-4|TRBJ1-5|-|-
CASGLGQPQHF
TGTGCCAGCGGGCTCGGTCAGCCCCAGCATTTT
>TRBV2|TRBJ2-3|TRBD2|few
CACSKRLAGGTDTQYF
TGTGCCTGCAGTAAAAGGCTAGCGGGGGGCACAGATACGCAGTATTTT
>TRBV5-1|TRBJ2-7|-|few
CASSRDTPGGYEQYF
TGCGCCAGCAGCAGGGACACCCCGGGAGGCTACGAGCAGTACTTC
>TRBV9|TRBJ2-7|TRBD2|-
CASSVEDDSGVAYEQYF
TGTGCCAGCAGCGTAGAAGATGATAGCGGGGTCGCTTACGAGCAGTACTTC
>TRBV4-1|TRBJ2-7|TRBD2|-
CASSQTLLAAGAAYEQYF
TGCGCCAGCAGCCAGACCCTTCTCGCAGCGGGGGCTGCCTACGAGCAGTACTTC
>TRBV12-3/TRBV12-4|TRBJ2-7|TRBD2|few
CASSPSGGVYEQYF
TGTGCCAGCAGCCCGAGCGGGGGAGTCTACGAGCAGTACTTC
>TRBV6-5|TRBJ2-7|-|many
CASSVTGTYEQYF
TGTGCCAGCAGTGTCACTGGTACCTACGAGCAGTACTTC
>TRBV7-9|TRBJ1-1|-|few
CASSHEPNTEAFF
TGTGCCAGCAGCCATGAGCCGAACACTGAAGCTTTCTTT
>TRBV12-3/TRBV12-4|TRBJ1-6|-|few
CASSFQVLRGLRSPLHF
TGTGCCAGCAGTTTTCAGGTCTTGAGGGGACTAAGGTCACCCCTCCACTTT
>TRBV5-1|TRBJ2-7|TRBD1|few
CASSAGTGPYEQYF
TGCGCCAGCAGCGCCGGGACAGGGCCCTACGAGCAGTACTTC
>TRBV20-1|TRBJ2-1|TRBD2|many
CSARPSGVSYNEQFF
TGCAGTGCTCGTCCGAGCGGGGTTTCCTACAATGAGCAGTTCTTC
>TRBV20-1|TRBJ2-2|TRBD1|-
CSARRWTGSSGGELFF
TGCAGTGCTAGACGTTGGACAGGGTCTTCCGGCGGGGAGCTGTTTTTT
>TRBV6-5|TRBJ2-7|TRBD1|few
CATTGTGITYEQYF
TGTGCCACCACGGGGACAGGGATAACCTACGAGCAGTACTTC
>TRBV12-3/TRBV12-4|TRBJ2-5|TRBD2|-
CASTLAGVRLQETQYF
TGTGCCAGCACCCTAGCGGGGGTCCGCTTACAAGAGACCCAGTACTTC
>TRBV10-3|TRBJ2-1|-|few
CAISGGTQQFF
TGTGCCATCAGTGGGGGGACCCAGCAGTTCTTC
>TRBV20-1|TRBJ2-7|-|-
CSAREGYYEQYF
TGCAGTGCTAGAGAGGGCTACTACGAGCAGTACTTC
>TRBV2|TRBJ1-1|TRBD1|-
CASSGIQGTEAFF
TGTGCCAGCAGCGGGATACAGGGGACTGAAGCTTTCTTT
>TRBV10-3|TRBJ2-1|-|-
CAISEEGAGRNEQFF
TGTGCCATCAGTGAGGAGGGGGCCGGGAGGAATGAGCAGTTCTTC
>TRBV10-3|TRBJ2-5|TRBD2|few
CAISETSGVSETQYF
TGTGCCATCAGTGAGACTAGCGGGGTATCGGAGACCCAGTACTTC
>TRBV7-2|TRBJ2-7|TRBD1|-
CASSFTRQGSEQYF
TGTGCCAGCAGCTTCACTAGACAGGGCAGCGAGCAGTACTTC
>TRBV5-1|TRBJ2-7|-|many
CASSLGGMGGIYEQYF
TGCGCCAGCAGCTTAGGGGGGATGGGGGGCATCTACGAGCAGTACTTC
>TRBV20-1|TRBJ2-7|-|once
CSARDSSVMYEQYF
TGCAGTGCTAGAGACTCTTCGGTGATGTACGAGCAGTACTTC
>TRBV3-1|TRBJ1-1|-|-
CASSQDGIYIEAFF
TGTGCCAGCAGCCAAGACGGGATTTACATTGAAGCTTTCTTT
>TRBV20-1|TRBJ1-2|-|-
CSAPLFGYTF
TGCAGTGCACCCCTCTTTGGCTACACCTTC
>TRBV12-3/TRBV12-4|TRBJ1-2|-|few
CASSFVSGSYGYTF
TGTGCCAGCAGTTTCGTTTCGGGGTCCTATGGCTACACCTTC
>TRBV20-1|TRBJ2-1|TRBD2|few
CSAITGTSGGYNEQFF
TGCAGTGCTATCACAGGGACTAGCGGGGGTTACAATGAGCAGTTCTTC